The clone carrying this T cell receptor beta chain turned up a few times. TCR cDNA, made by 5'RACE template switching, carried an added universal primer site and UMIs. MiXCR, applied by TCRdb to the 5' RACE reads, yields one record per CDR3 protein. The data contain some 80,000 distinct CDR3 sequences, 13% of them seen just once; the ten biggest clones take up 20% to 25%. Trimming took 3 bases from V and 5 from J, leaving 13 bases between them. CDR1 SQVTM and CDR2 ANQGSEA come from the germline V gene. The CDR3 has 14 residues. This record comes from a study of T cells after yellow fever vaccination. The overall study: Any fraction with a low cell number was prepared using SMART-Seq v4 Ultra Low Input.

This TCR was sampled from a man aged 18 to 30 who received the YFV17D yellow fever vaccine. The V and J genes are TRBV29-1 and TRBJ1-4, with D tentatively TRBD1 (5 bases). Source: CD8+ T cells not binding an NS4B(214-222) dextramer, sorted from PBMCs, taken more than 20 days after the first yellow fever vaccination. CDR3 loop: CSVDVSGPNEKLFF. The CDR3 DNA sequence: TGCAGCGTTGACGTATCGGGGCCGAATGAAAAACTGTTTTTT.